This T cell receptor beta chain was recorded in a study of blood T cell repertoires in COVID-19. Across the whole study: Samples representing acute and convalescent COVID-19 were sourced from the United States, Italy and Spain. Nucleic acid was either cDNA or gDNA, and it came from T cells, B-cell-depleted T cells, or PBMCs.

Original analysis: Counts of nucleated cells, estimated from reference gene primer amplification, were obtained. TCRdb's copy holds only in-frame clones and misses some; the assay was immunoSEQ multiplex PCR. V, J and clone size reflect that table, while D and trimming were determined from the DNA. The data show around 140,000 clones, over 80% seen once. This CDR3 comprises 15 residues. Germline CDR1 LNHNV, CDR2 YYDKDF (reference sequence). Trimming cost V 0 bases and J 3 bases, with 9 bases left between them. Sequenced material: peripheral blood. This TCR was sampled from a woman in her forties or fifties with acute or convalescent COVID-19. This chain links TRBV15 with TRBJ1-5; a possible D gene is TRBD1 (5 bases). The CDR3 spells CATSRDRGINQPQHF. CDR3 nucleotides: TGTGCCACCAGCAGAGATAGGGGAATCAATCAGCCCCAGCATTTT.